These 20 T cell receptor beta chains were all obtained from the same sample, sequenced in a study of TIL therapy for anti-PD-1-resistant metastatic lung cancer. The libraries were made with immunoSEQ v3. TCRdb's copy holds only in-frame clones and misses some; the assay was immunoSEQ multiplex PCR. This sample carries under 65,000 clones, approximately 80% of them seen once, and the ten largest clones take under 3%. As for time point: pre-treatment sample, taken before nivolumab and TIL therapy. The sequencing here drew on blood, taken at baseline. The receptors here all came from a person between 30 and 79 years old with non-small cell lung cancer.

The chain's CDR3 is CASGNWETKNIQYF. The CDR3 DNA reads TGTGCCAGCGGAAATTGGGAGACCAAAAACATTCAGTACTTC. This rearrangement joins TRBV6-5 to TRBJ2-4; D may be TRBD2 (5 bases). The germline V and J ends were trimmed by 8 bases and 2 bases, with 13 bases remaining between them. This CDR3 region has 14 residues. The germline CDR1 and CDR2 sequences are MNHEY and SVGAGI.

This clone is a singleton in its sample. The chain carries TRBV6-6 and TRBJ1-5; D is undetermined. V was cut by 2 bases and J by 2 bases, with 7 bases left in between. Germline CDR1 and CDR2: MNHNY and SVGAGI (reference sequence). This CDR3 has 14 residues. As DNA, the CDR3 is TGTGCCAGCAGTTACAGGGAGGGCAATCAGCCCCAGCATTTT. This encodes CASSYREGNQPQHF.

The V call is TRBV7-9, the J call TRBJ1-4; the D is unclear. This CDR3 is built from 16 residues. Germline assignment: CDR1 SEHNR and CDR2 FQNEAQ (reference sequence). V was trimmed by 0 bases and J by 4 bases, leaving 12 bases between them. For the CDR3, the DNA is TGTGCCAGCAGCTTAGCGAGGAGGGCCCTTAATGAAAAACTGTTTTTT. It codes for CASSLARRALNEKLFF.

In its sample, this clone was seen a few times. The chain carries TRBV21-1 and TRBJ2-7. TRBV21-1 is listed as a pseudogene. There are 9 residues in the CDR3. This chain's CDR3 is CARGYEQYF. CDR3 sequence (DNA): TGTGCCAGGGGCTACGAGCAGTACTTC.

The CDR3 loop reads CASSQDLGIYYEQYF. CDR3 nucleotides: TGCGCCAGCAGCCAAGATTTGGGCATCTACTACGAGCAGTACTTC. V gene TRBV4-3 combines with J gene TRBJ2-7; no clear D. Germline CDR1 and CDR2: LGHNA and YSLEER. The CDR3 totals 15 residues. Trimming shortened V by 0 bases and J by 3 bases, and 12 bases separated the two germline ends.

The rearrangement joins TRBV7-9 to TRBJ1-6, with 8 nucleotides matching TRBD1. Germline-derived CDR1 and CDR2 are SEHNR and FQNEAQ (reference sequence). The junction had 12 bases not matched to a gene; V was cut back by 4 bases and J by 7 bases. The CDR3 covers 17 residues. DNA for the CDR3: TGTGCCAGCAGCTCGACTACAGGGGGAAGAATCAATTCACCCCTCCACTTT. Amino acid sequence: CASSSTTGGRINSPLHF.

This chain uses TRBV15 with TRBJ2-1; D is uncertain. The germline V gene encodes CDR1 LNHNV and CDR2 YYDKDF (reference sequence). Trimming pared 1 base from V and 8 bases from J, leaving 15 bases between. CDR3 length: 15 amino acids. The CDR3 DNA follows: TGTGCCACCAGCAGAGTCAGGACCCGGGTGGATGAGCAGTTCTTC. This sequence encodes CATSRVRTRVDEQFF.

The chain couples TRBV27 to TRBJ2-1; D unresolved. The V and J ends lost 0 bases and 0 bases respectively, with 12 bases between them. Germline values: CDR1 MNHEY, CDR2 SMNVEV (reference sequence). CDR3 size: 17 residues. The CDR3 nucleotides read TGTGCCAGCAGTTTATCCTACCCCCCGAGCTCCTACAATGAGCAGTTCTTC. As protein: CASSLSYPPSSYNEQFF.

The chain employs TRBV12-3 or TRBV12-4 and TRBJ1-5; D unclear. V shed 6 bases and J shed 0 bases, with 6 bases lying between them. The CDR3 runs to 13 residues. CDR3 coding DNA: TGTGCCAGCAGGGGTAGTAGCAATCAGCCCCAGCATTTT. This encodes CASRGSSNQPQHF.

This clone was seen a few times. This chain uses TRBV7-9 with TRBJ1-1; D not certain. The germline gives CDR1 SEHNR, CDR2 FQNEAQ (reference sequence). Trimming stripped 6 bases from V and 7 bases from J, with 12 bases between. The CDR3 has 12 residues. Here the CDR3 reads CASSLAPNEAFF. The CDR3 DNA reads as TGTGCCAGCAGTCTAGCGCCCAATGAAGCTTTCTTT.

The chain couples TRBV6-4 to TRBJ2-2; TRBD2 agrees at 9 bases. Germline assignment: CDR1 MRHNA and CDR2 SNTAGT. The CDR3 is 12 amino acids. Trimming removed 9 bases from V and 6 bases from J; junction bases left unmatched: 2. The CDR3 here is CASGGGAGELFF. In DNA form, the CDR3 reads TGTGCCAGTGGCGGGGGGGCCGGGGAGCTGTTTTTT.

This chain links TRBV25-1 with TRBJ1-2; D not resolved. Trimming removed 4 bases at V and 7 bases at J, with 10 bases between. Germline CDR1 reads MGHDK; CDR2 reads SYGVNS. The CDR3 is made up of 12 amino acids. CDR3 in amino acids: CASSGTPLGYTF. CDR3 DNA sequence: TGTGCCAGCAGTGGCACTCCACTTGGCTACACCTTC.

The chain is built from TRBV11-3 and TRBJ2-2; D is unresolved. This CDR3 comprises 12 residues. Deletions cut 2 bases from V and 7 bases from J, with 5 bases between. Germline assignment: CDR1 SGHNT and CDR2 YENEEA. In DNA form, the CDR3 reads TGTGCCAGCAGCTTATCGGACGGGGAGCTGTTTTTT. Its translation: CASSLSDGELFF.

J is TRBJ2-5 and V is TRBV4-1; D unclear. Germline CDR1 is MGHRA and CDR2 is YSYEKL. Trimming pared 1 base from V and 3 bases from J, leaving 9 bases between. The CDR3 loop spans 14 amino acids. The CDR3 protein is CASSQGNFKETQYF. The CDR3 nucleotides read TGCGCCAGCAGCCAAGGCAACTTCAAAGAGACCCAGTACTTC.

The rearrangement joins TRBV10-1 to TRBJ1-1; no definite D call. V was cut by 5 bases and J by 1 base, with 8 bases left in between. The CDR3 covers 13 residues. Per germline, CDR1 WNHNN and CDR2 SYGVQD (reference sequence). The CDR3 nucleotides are TGCGCCAGCAGTTCTCAAGGGAACACTGAAGCTTTCTTT. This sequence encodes CASSSQGNTEAFF.

This chain's CDR3 is CASSSGPGSGNEQYF. CDR3 DNA: TGTGCCAGCAGCTCAGGACCGGGGTCGGGGAACGAGCAGTACTTC. The chain employs TRBV7-2 and TRBJ2-7; possibly TRBD2 for D (5 bases). Germline V gene sequence: CDR1 SGHTA, CDR2 FQGNSA. This CDR3 region has 15 residues. The V and J ends lost 4 bases and 5 bases respectively, with 18 bases between them.

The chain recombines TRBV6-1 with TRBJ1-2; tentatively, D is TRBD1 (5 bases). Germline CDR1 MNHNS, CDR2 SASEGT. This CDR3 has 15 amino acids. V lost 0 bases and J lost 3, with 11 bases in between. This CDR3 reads CASSEALSGYYGYTF. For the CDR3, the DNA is TGTGCCAGCAGTGAAGCACTTTCAGGGTACTATGGCTACACCTTC.

This chain's CDR3 is CASSLVEGRMNTEAFF. The CDR3 DNA reads as TGTGCCAGCAGCTTAGTGGAGGGGAGGATGAACACTGAAGCTTTCTTT. The V call is TRBV13, the J call TRBJ1-1, with D tentatively TRBD1 (5 bases). CDR1 and CDR2 from the germline V gene are PRHDT and FYEKMQ (reference sequence). V was shortened by 1 base and J by 0 bases, with 12 bases between the two germline ends. The CDR3 has 16 amino acids.

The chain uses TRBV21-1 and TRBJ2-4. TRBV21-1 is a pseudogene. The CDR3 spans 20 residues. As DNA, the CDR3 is TGTGCCAGCAGCAAAGTAGCCAGGAAAGGGTCTTTTTCGGCCAAAAACATTCAGTACTTC. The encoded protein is CASSKVARKGSFSAKNIQYF.

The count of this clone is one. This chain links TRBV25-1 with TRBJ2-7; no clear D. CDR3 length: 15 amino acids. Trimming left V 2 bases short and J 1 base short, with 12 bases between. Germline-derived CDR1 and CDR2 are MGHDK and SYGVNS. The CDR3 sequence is CASSEMIFGSYEQYF. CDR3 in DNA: TGTGCCAGCAGTGAAATGATTTTTGGATCCTACGAGCAGTACTTC.